The 27 T cell receptor beta chains below all came from one sample that was sequenced in a study of tumor and adjacent non-tumor tissue in lung cancer. RNA was extracted from bulk tissue without any cell sorting. TCRbeta libraries were built with three rounds of nested PCR, modified from ARM-PCR. Each CDR3 protein gets one entry after TCRdb re-called the multiplex PCR reads with MiXCR. The profile covers over 110,000 distinct CDR3 sequences, with approximately 70% appearing a single time and roughly 20% taken by the ten largest. The sample was lung tumor tissue. The receptors shown here come from a man in his 60s with small cell lung cancer.

This clonotype has just a few counts. The chain links TRBV6-2 or TRBV6-3 to TRBJ1-1; a possible D gene is TRBD1 (5 bases). The V end lost 8 bases, the J end lost 4 bases, and 20 bases lay between the germline ends. Germline loops: CDR1 MNHEY, CDR2 SVGEGT. CDR3 length: 15 amino acids. CDR3 in DNA: TGTGCCAGCGTGAAGGGGCGCGGTGGAAGCACTGAAGCTTTCTTT. Protein product: CASVKGRGGSTEAFF.

This clonotype has a handful of counts. The chain carries TRBV6-5 and TRBJ2-5, with D possibly being TRBD1 (8 bases). The CDR3 has 13 residues. The germline CDR1 and CDR2 sequences are MNHEY and SVGAGI. V was clipped by 5 bases and J by 4 bases, with 11 bases between them. DNA for the CDR3: TGTGCCAGCAGTCACAGGGGGGGAGAGACCCAGTACTTC. This translates into CASSHRGGETQYF.

As concerns this clonotype: A junction end diverges from the germline sequence, so it may reflect a read error. V and J are TRBV4-1 and TRBJ1-3; D gene ambiguous. The CDR3 length is 13 residues. Germline CDR1 is MGHRA and CDR2 is YSYEKL. The CDR3 protein is CASSQPRGNSIYF. The CDR3 coding sequence is TGCGCCAGCAGCCAACCCCGAGGAAACAGCATATATTTT.

Turning to this clonotype: This may arise from a read error, as a much more abundant clone is one base away. The chain couples TRBV20-1 to TRBJ1-2, with TRBD1 matching over 7 bases. CDR1 and CDR2 from the germline V gene are DFQATT and SNEGSKA (reference sequence). The CDR3 length is 13 residues. This CDR3 reads CCATSQGIYGYTF. DNA for the CDR3: TGCTGTGCTACTTCACAGGGGATCTATGGCTACACCTTC.

This clonotype is medium-sized in the sample. The rearrangement joins TRBV11-1 to TRBJ2-3; D possibly corresponds to TRBD2 (6 bases). The CDR3 spans 16 residues. Trimming removed 2 bases from V and 2 bases from J, with 14 bases in between. Germline V gene lookup returns CDR1 SGHAT and CDR2 FQDESV (reference sequence). The chain's CDR3 is CASSLLPGLSTDTQYF. The CDR3 region has the DNA TGTGCCAGCAGCTTACTTCCGGGACTTTCCACAGATACGCAGTATTTT.

As for this clonotype: A much more abundant neighbour one base away suggests this may be a read error. The genes are TRBV20-1 and TRBJ2-3, with a weak D call TRBD2 (5 bases). Per the germline V gene, CDR1 is DFQATT and CDR2 is SNEGSKA (reference sequence). The CDR3 spans 15 residues. The V gene lost 1 base and the J gene lost 0 bases, with 11 bases spanning the gap. The CDR3 DNA reads as TGCAGTGCTAGAGCTACTAGATCTAGCACAGATACGCAGTATTTT. This encodes CSARATRSSTDTQYF.

Turning to this clonotype: A read error may be the cause here, since a much bigger clone is one base away. The chain recombines TRBV6-6 with TRBJ1-5; 8 bases fit TRBD1. The CDR3 spans 14 residues. Per germline, CDR1 MNHNY and CDR2 SVGAGI (reference sequence). For the CDR3, the DNA is TGTGCCATCAGTTACTCAGGGGGCGATCAGCCCCAGCATTTT. The encoded protein is CAISYSGGDQPQHF.

Only one count was recorded for this clonotype. In this CDR3 the conserved last residue, phenylalanine or tryptophan, is missing, so a read error is likely. CDR3 loop: CSVRWGDNSPLHY. The CDR3 bases are TGCAGTGTTAGATGGGGGGATAATTCACCCCTCCACTAT. This chain joins TRBV20-1 and TRBJ1-6; D is perhaps TRBD1 (5 bases). The CDR3 is made up of 13 amino acids. Germline V CDR1 and CDR2: DFQATT, SNEGSKA (reference sequence).

About this clonotype itself: The junction departs from germline at one end; a sequencing error may be responsible. The rearrangement links TRBV7-3 to TRBJ2-2; D may be TRBD1 (6 bases). The CDR3 length is 15 residues. CDR1 and CDR2 (germline): SGHTA, FQGTGA. The CDR3 region has the DNA TGTACCAGCGGCGCCCCGGACAGCCCTATCGGGGAGCTGTTTTTT. Translated, it gives CTSGAPDSPIGELFF.

The chain has TRBV29-1 and TRBJ1-2; 8 bases are a match to TRBD1. CDR3 size: 15 residues. Germline CDR1 and CDR2: SQVTM and ANQGSEA. V lost 5 bases, J lost 5 bases, and 13 bases stayed unmatched. The CDR3 sequence: CSVSSPGQELYGYTF. CDR3 coding DNA: TGCAGCGTTTCGAGTCCGGGACAGGAACTTTATGGCTACACCTTC.

As concerns this clonotype: The conserved phenylalanine or tryptophan is not found at the CDR3 terminus, so this likely reflects a read error. The limits of the CDR3 on the DNA are not certain, so only TCRdb's listed CDR3 is given. J is TRBJ1-4 and V is TRBV20-1. CDR1 and CDR2 (germline): DFQATT, SNEGSKA (reference sequence). The CDR3 numbers 15 amino acids, ends counted. This CDR3 is CSARVGSAVYEKLFL.

This chain links TRBV6-2 or TRBV6-3 with TRBJ2-3, with TRBD2 as a possible D gene (5 bases). The V end lost 4 bases, the J end lost 5 bases, and 16 bases lay between the germline ends. CDR3 size: 15 residues. Germline V gives CDR1 MNHEY, CDR2 SVGEGT. The CDR3 region has the DNA TGTGCCAGCAGTTTAAGGGCAGAGGGCAGAGATACGCAGTATTTT. Translation gives CASSLRAEGRDTQYF.

This clonotype has only a few counts. A much larger clone differs by one base, so this may be a read error. The rearrangement joins TRBV6-1 to TRBJ2-2, with 10 bases fitting TRBD2. V was pared by 7 bases and J by 2 bases, with 7 bases of the junction left unmatched. Germline V gene sequence: CDR1 MNHNS, CDR2 SASEGT. The CDR3 length is 16 residues. The chain's CDR3 is CASNGLAGVNTGELFF. The CDR3 nucleotides are TGTGCCAGCAATGGGCTAGCGGGAGTAAACACCGGGGAGCTGTTTTTT.

Worth noting for this clonotype: Compared with germline, one end of the junction differs, possibly owing to a read error. The gene calls are TRBV11-3 and TRBJ1-1; D is unresolved. The length of the CDR3 is 13 residues. Germline V CDR1 and CDR2: SGHNT, YENEEA. The CDR3 loop reads CDSSNEGGTEAFF. The CDR3 DNA is TGTGACAGCAGTAACGAGGGCGGTACTGAAGCTTTCTTT.

The chain recombines TRBV20-1 with TRBJ2-1, with D possibly being TRBD1 or TRBD2 (6 bases each). Germline V gives CDR1 DFQATT, CDR2 SNEGSKA (reference sequence). This CDR3 has 14 amino acids. The V end lost 0 bases, the J end lost 10 bases, and 16 bases lay between the germline ends. The chain's CDR3 is CSARDGGPREEQFF. In DNA form, the CDR3 reads TGCAGTGCTAGAGATGGGGGGCCTAGAGAGGAGCAGTTCTTC.

Concerning this clonotype: The germline gene is not matched at one end of the junction; a read error may be the cause. The chain joins TRBV20-1 to TRBJ2-3, with TRBD2 as a possible D gene (5 bases). The CDR3 has 15 amino acids. Looked up from germline, CDR1 is DFQATT and CDR2 is SNEGSKA (reference sequence). The CDR3 region has the DNA TGCAATGCTGAAATAGCGAGAGTGAGCACAGATACGCAGTATTTT. Amino acids: CNAEIARVSTDTQYF.

About this clonotype itself: A much larger clone is a single base away; this may be a read error. This rearrangement joins TRBV5-4 to TRBJ1-4, with a tentative D call TRBD1 (6 bases). The CDR3 extends over 13 amino acids. Germline CDR1 reads SGHNT; CDR2 reads YYREEE (reference sequence). V was trimmed by 4 bases and J by 8 bases, leaving 12 bases between them. CDR3: CASSHQGGEKLFF. The CDR3 DNA reads as TGTGCCAGCAGCCACCAAGGGGGGGAAAAACTGTTTTTT.

On this clonotype: A junction end diverges from the germline sequence, so it may reflect a read error. This chain links TRBV11-3 with TRBJ1-1; D remains unclear. In germline, CDR1 is SGHNT, CDR2 YENEEA. The CDR3 sequence is 13 residues long. The CDR3 coding sequence is TGTGGCAGCATTAAAGAGGGAGGTATTGAAGCTTTCTTT. This encodes CGSIKEGGIEAFF.

As to this clonotype: A read error may produce the germline difference seen at one junction end. The rearrangement links TRBV10-2 to TRBJ2-6, with TRBD2 matching 8 bases. The V gene's germline CDR1 is WSHSY and CDR2 SAAADI. This CDR3 comprises 20 residues. The CDR3 is CATSESGTSGTRSGANVLTF. In DNA form, the CDR3 reads TGCGCCACCAGTGAGTCGGGTACTAGCGGTACCCGCTCTGGGGCCAACGTTCTGACTTTC.

Details on this clonotype: This may come from a read error, since a much larger clone is one base off. The chain joins TRBV20-1 to TRBJ2-7, with TRBD2 as a possible D gene (6 bases). The germline V and J ends were trimmed by 3 bases and 5 bases, with 17 bases remaining between them. The germline V gene encodes CDR1 DFQATT and CDR2 SNEGSKA (reference sequence). The CDR3 is 14 amino acids. CDR3: CSARGGSGLNEQYF. CDR3 in DNA: TGCAGTGCTAGGGGTGGGAGCGGGCTTAACGAGCAGTACTTC.

In this sample, this clonotype turned up once. Without the conserved terminal phenylalanine or tryptophan, this CDR3 likely stems from a read error. The chain is built from TRBV12-3 or TRBV12-4 and TRBJ1-1; TRBD1 matches 11 bases. The CDR3 runs to 12 residues. The CDR3 nucleotides read TGTGCCAGTAGTTGGGACAGGGGGAGGGCTTTCTTA. Protein: CASSWDRGRAFL.

Points on this clonotype: A read error may produce the germline difference seen at one junction end. The chain combines TRBV29-1 with TRBJ2-5, with D possibly called TRBD1 or TRBD2 (5 bases each). This CDR3 comprises 14 residues. Germline loops: CDR1 SQVTM, CDR2 ANQGSEA. The CDR3: CSVLMGAVFGTQHF. The DNA for the CDR3 is TGCAGCGTTCTGATGGGAGCGGTGTTTGGGACCCAGCACTTC.

The chain carries TRBV6-1 and TRBJ2-1; perhaps TRBD2 as D (5 bases). Trimming removed 2 bases at V and 6 bases at J, with 14 bases between. The germline gives CDR1 MNHNS, CDR2 SASEGT. The CDR3 extends over 15 amino acids. CDR3 sequence (DNA): TGTGCCAGCAGTGAATTTGGGAGTGACCTCAATGAGCAGTTCTTC. Translation gives CASSEFGSDLNEQFF.

The genes are TRBV20-1 and TRBJ2-1; possible D gene TRBD1, 5 bases. V lost 2 bases to trimming and J lost 8 bases, with 10 bases between them. The CDR3 loop spans 12 amino acids. Germline CDR1 is DFQATT and CDR2 is SNEGSKA (reference sequence). The CDR3 protein is CSARWSTDEQFF. CDR3 sequence (DNA): TGCAGTGCTAGATGGTCGACAGATGAGCAGTTCTTC.

This chain connects TRBV11-2 to TRBJ2-7; 8 bases are a match to TRBD1. Germline V gives CDR1 SGHAT, CDR2 FQNNGV. Trimming removed 5 bases from V and 7 bases from J; junction bases left unmatched: 13. The CDR3 spans 15 residues. The CDR3 DNA follows: TGTGCCAGCAGCGACACAGGGGGTATGTACAATGAGCAGTACGTC. Translated, it gives CASSDTGGMYNEQYV.

This clonotype was counted a few times. The rearrangement joins TRBV20-1 to TRBJ2-4; weak D call: TRBD2 (5 bases). V was shortened by 7 bases and J by 4 bases, with 20 bases between the two germline ends. Germline V CDR1 and CDR2: DFQATT, SNEGSKA (reference sequence). CDR3 length: 15 residues. Here the CDR3 DNA reads TGCAGTGTTCAGGTTGGGCGGGCACTTAAAAACATTCAGTACTTC. Translation gives CSVQVGRALKNIQYF.

A note on this clonotype: No conserved phenylalanine or tryptophan ends this CDR3, so it is likely a read error. The genes are TRBV5-1 and TRBJ2-7; D remains ambiguous. The V gene lost 4 bases and the J gene lost 5 bases, with 16 bases spanning the gap. Looked up from germline, CDR1 is SGHRS and CDR2 is YFSETQ. This CDR3 contains 14 residues. The CDR3 region has the DNA TGCGCCAGCAGCCTGTCTGGAGTAGTGCACGAGCAGTACTAC. Amino acids: CASSLSGVVHEQYY.